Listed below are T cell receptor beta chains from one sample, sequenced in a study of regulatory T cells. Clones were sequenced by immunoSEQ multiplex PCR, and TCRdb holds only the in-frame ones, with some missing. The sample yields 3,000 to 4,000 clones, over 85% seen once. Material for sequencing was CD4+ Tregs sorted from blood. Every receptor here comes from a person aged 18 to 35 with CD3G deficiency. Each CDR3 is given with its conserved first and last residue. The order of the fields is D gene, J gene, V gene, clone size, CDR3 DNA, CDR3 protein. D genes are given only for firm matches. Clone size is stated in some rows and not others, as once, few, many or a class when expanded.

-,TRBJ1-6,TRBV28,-,TGTGCCAGCAGTTTAAGGAGCTCCTATAATTCACCCCTCCACTTT,CASSLRSSYNSPLHF
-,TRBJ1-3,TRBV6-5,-,TGTGCCAGCAGAGGATCCTCTGGAAACACCATATATTTT,CASRGSSGNTIYF
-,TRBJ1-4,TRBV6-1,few,TGTGCCAGCAGTGAAGGGGGCGGGAATGAAAAACTGTTTTTT,CASSEGGGNEKLFF
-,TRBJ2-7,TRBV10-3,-,TGTGCCTCGGCTAGGGTCCCCTACGAGCAGTACTTC,CASARVPYEQYF
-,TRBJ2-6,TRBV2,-,TGTGCCAGCAGTGCTGTGAGCTCTGGGGCCAACGTCCTGACTTTC,CASSAVSSGANVLTF
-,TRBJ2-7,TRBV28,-,TGTGCCAGCAGTCGGGGACACGTCTACGAGCAGTACTTC,CASSRGHVYEQYF
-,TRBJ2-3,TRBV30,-,TGTGCCTGGACCCCCCGCGATACGCAGTATTTT,CAWTPRDTQYF
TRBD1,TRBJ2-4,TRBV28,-,TGTGCCAGCAGCTCTAGGGGGCACGGGGCCAAAAACATTCAGTACTTC,CASSSRGHGAKNIQYF
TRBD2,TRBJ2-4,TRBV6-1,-,TGTGCCAGCACCTCGGGACTAGCGGGGAACATTCAGTACTTC,CASTSGLAGNIQYF
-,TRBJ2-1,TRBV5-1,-,TGCGCCAGCAGCGACCGGGACTGGAGTGGCGGTGAGCAGTTCTTC,CASSDRDWSGGEQFF
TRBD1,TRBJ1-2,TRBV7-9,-,TGTGCCAGCAGCTCAGGACAGGGTGGCTACACCTTC,CASSSGQGGYTF
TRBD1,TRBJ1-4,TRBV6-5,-,TGTGCCAGCAGAACCAGGGGGGGAACTAATGAAAAACTGTTTTTT,CASRTRGGTNEKLFF
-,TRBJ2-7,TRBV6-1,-,TGTGCCAGCAGCCTGGGACCCTTTTACGAGCAGTACTTC,CASSLGPFYEQYF
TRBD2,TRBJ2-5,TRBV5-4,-,TGTGCCAGCAGCTTGATACTAGCGGGGCAAGAGACCCAGTACTTC,CASSLILAGQETQYF
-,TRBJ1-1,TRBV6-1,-,TGTGCCAGCAGTGAAGGGTCGGGGGGGATAGCTTTCTTT,CASSEGSGGIAFF
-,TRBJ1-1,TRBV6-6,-,TGTGCCAGCAGCCCTCCGGGACGGACCACTGAAGCTTTCTTT,CASSPPGRTTEAFF
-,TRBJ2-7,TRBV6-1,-,TGTGCCAGCAGTGCCCGCGGAGAGCAGTACTTC,CASSARGEQYF
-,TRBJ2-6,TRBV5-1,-,TGCGCCAGCAGCCATGGAGCGGATGGGGCCAACGTCCTGACTTTC,CASSHGADGANVLTF